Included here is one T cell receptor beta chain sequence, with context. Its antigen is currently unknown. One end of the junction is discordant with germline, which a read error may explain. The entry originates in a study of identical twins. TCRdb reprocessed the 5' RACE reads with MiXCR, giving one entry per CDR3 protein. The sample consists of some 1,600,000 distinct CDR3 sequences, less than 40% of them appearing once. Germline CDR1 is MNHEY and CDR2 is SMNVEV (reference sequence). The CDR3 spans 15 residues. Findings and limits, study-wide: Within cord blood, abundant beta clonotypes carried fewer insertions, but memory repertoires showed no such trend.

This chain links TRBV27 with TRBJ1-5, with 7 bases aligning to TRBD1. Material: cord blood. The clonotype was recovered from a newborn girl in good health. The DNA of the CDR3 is TGTGCCAACAGTTTAGGGGACAGCTCATATCAGCCCCAGCATTTT. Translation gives CANSLGDSSYQPQHF.